Listed below are T cell receptor beta chains from one sample, sequenced in a study of early T cells in non-severe SARS-CoV-2 infection. TCRdb reanalysed the 5' RACE reads using MiXCR and keeps one entry per CDR3 protein. The sample holds 60,000 to 75,000 distinct CDR3 sequences; approximately 12% are singletons and the top ten take 5% to 7.5%. The sample consisted of whole blood. The receptors were sampled from an adult who was a healthcare worker with PCR-confirmed SARS-CoV-2 infection or an uninfected control (not recorded which). CDR3s include the opening cysteine and the closing phenylalanine or tryptophan. Fields, in order: J gene, V gene, CDR3 protein.

j_call: TRBJ1-2; v_call: TRBV11-2; cdr3_aa: CASSTIFRDYGYTF
j_call: TRBJ1-1; v_call: TRBV12-3/TRBV12-4; cdr3_aa: CASSWTGNRNTEAFF
j_call: TRBJ2-2; v_call: TRBV10-3; cdr3_aa: CAIRTENTGELFF
j_call: TRBJ1-1; v_call: TRBV12-3/TRBV12-4; cdr3_aa: CASSKRGGAPEAFF
j_call: TRBJ2-1; v_call: TRBV7-2; cdr3_aa: CASSLHGTPTYNEQFF
j_call: TRBJ2-7; v_call: TRBV6-2/TRBV6-3; cdr3_aa: CASHLTGKREQYF
j_call: TRBJ1-6; v_call: TRBV27; cdr3_aa: CASQGSNSPLHF
j_call: TRBJ2-1; v_call: TRBV12-5; cdr3_aa: CASGLRLKQFF
j_call: TRBJ1-5; v_call: TRBV6-1; cdr3_aa: CASSEAIGLNQPQHF
j_call: TRBJ2-3; v_call: TRBV3-1; cdr3_aa: CASSRTLDFGQYF
j_call: TRBJ2-1; v_call: TRBV24-1; cdr3_aa: CATRQTGDSIDEQFF
j_call: TRBJ2-5; v_call: TRBV5-1; cdr3_aa: CASSLRADQETQYF
j_call: TRBJ2-7; v_call: TRBV20-1; cdr3_aa: CSARVWDTSSYEQYF
j_call: TRBJ1-5; v_call: TRBV24-1; cdr3_aa: CATSGRTGNQPQHF
j_call: TRBJ2-1; v_call: TRBV30; cdr3_aa: CAWTRDFNEQFF
j_call: TRBJ2-1; v_call: TRBV4-2; cdr3_aa: CASSQVSGGAIGSGNEQFF
j_call: TRBJ2-1; v_call: TRBV6-2/TRBV6-3; cdr3_aa: CASSASHEQFF
j_call: TRBJ2-4; v_call: TRBV10-3; cdr3_aa: CATKAENIQYF
j_call: TRBJ1-4; v_call: TRBV5-1; cdr3_aa: CASSLALGREKLFF
j_call: TRBJ2-3; v_call: TRBV5-5; cdr3_aa: CASSLAGGGTDTQYF
j_call: TRBJ2-6; v_call: TRBV6-1; cdr3_aa: CASSESVSSGANVLTF
j_call: TRBJ1-1; v_call: TRBV27; cdr3_aa: CASTFKWGGDTEAFF
j_call: TRBJ2-7; v_call: TRBV18; cdr3_aa: CASSPPTSYEQYF
j_call: TRBJ1-2; v_call: TRBV2; cdr3_aa: CASRTDRKSYGYTF
j_call: TRBJ2-5; v_call: TRBV7-9; cdr3_aa: CASSLTQETQYF
j_call: TRBJ2-2; v_call: TRBV10-3; cdr3_aa: CAISGGQNTGELFF
j_call: TRBJ1-2; v_call: TRBV5-5; cdr3_aa: CASSSSGYGYTF